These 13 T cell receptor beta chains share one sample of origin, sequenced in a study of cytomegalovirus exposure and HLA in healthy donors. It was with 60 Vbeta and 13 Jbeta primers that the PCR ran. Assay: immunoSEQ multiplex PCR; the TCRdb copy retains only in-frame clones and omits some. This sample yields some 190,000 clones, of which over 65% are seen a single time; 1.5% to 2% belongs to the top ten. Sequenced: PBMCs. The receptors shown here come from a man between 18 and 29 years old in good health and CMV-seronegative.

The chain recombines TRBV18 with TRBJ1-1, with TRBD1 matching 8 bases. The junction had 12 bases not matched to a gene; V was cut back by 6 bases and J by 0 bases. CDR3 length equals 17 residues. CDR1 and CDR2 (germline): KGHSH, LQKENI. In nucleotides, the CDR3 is TGTGCCAGCTCGACGGCAGGGGGCATCCCCCTGAACACTGAAGCTTTCTTT. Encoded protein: CASSTAGGIPLNTEAFF.

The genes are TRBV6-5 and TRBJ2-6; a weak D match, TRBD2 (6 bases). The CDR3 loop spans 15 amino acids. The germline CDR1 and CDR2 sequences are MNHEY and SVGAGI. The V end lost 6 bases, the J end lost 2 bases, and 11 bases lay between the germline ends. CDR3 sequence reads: CASRVGGAGANVLTF. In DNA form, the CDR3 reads TGTGCCAGCAGGGTGGGGGGTGCTGGGGCCAACGTCCTGACTTTC.

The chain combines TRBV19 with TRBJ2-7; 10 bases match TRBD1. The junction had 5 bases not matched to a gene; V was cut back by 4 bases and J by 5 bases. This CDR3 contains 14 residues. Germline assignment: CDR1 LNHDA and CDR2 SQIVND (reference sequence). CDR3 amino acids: CASSRQGAYNEQYF. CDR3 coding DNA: TGTGCCAGTAGTAGACAGGGGGCCTACAACGAGCAGTACTTC.

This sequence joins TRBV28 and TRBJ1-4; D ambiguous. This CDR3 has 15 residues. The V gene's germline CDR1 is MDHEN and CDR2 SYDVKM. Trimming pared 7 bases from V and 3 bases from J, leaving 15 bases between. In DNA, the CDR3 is TGTGCCAGCACTGCCAGCCGAAGCGCTAATGAAAAACTGTTTTTT. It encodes CASTASRSANEKLFF.

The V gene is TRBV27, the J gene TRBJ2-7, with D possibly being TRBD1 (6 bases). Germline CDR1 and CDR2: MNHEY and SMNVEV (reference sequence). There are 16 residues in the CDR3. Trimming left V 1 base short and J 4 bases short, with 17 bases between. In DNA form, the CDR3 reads TGTGCCAGCAGTTTATGGACCCCGGACAGTGTGTACGAGCAGTACTTC. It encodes CASSLWTPDSVYEQYF.

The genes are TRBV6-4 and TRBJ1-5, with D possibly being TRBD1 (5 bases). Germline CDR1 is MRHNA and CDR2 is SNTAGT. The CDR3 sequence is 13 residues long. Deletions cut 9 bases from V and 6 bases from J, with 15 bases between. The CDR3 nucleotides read TGTGCCAGTTCCCTCCAGGGTGGTCAGCCCCAGCATTTT. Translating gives CASSLQGGQPQHF.

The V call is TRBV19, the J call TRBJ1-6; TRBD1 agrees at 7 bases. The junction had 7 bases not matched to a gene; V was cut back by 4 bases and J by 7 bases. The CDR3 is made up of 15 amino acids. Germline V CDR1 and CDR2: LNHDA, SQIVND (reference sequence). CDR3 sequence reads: CASSTAGTENSPLHF. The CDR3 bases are TGTGCCAGTAGTACCGCCGGGACAGAGAATTCACCCCTCCACTTT.

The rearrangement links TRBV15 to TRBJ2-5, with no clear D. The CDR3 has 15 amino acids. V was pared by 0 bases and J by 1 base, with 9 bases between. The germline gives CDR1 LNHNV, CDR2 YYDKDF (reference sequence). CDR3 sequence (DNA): TGTGCCACCAGCAGAGATGACGCTAGCCAAGAGACCCAGTACTTC. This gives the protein CATSRDDASQETQYF.

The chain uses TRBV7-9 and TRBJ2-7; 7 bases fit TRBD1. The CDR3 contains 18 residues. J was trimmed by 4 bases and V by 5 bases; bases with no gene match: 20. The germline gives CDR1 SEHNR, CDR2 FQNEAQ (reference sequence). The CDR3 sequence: CASSPLRGGDGRRYEQYF. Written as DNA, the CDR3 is TGTGCCAGCAGCCCCCTTCGAGGGGGCGACGGGCGTAGATACGAGCAGTACTTC.

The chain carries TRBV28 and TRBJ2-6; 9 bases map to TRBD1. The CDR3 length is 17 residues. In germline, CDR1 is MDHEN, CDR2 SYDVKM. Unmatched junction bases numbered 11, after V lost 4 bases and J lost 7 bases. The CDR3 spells CASSSLFRDRAANVLTF. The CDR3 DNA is TGTGCCAGCAGTTCCCTTTTCCGGGACAGGGCAGCCAACGTCCTGACTTTC. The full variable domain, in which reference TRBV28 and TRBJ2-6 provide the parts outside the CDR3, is DVKVTQSSRYLVKRTGEKVFLECVQDMDHENMFWYRQDPGLGLRLIYFSYDVKMKEKGDIPEGYSVSREKKERFSLILESASTNQTSMYLCASSSLFRDRAANVLTFGAGSRLTVL.

The CDR3 protein is CASSVTASSYNEQFF. The CDR3 DNA reads TGTGCCAGCAGTGTTACGGCTAGCTCCTACAATGAGCAGTTCTTC. The rearrangement uses TRBV6-4 and TRBJ2-1; D unresolved. Germline V gene lookup returns CDR1 MRHNA and CDR2 SNTAGT. V was trimmed by 4 bases and J by 0 bases, leaving 10 bases between them. The CDR3 is made up of 15 amino acids.

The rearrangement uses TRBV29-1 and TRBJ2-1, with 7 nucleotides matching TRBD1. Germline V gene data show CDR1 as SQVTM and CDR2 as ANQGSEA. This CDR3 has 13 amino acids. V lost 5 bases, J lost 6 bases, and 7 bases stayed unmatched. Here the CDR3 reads CSVLNRGTNEQFF. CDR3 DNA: TGCAGCGTTTTAAACAGGGGAACCAATGAGCAGTTCTTC.

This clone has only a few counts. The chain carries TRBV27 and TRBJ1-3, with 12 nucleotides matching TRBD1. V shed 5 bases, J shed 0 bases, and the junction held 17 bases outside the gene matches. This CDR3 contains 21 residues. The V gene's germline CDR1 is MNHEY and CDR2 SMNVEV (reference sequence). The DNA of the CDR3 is TGTGCCAGCAGTCCGATTCCGGGACAGGGGGCCTCCCTGAGCTCTGGAAACACCATATATTTT. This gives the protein CASSPIPGQGASLSSGNTIYF.